The rows below give T cell receptor beta chains drawn from one sample of a study of cytomegalovirus exposure and HLA in healthy donors. Profiled with immunoSEQ multiplex PCR; TCRdb holds only in-frame clones, not every one. The sample lists around 160,000 clones; approximately 67% were seen once. Sequencing was performed on PBMCs. These receptors came from a woman younger than 35 in good health and CMV-seropositive. The CDR3 runs from the conserved cysteine through the conserved F or W. Each record gives: D gene, V gene, clone size, J gene, CDR3 protein, CDR3 DNA. The D gene is left open where the match is weak. Some rows mark clone size as missing; the rest say once, few, many or name a class of expanded clone.

TRBD1	TRBV6-5	NA	TRBJ1-2	CASSYSDRGGYTF	TGTGCCAGCAGTTACTCGGACAGGGGAGGCTACACCTTC
NA	TRBV9	NA	TRBJ2-7	CASSVGDSSYEQYF	TGTGCCAGCAGCGTAGGAGACAGCTCCTACGAGCAGTACTTC
TRBD1	TRBV19	NA	TRBJ2-7	CASSIGSTGGGEQYF	TGTGCCAGTAGTATAGGTTCGACAGGGGGAGGCGAGCAGTACTTC
TRBD2	TRBV19	once	TRBJ2-3	CASSASGSFTDTQYF	TGTGCCAGTTCGGCTAGCGGGAGCTTCACAGATACGCAGTATTTT
TRBD1	TRBV7-6	NA	TRBJ1-2	CASSARTGERDGYTF	TGTGCCAGCAGCGCCCGGACAGGGGAACGCGATGGCTACACCTTC
TRBD2	TRBV7-3	NA	TRBJ2-1	CASSQFSYGRAGWGYNEQFF	TGTGCCAGCAGCCAATTCTCATACGGGAGGGCCGGGTGGGGATACAATGAGCAGTTCTTC
NA	TRBV9	NA	TRBJ2-1	CASSVDEGTYRFF	TGTGCCAGCAGCGTAGATGAAGGGACTTATAGATTCTTC
NA	TRBV5-5	NA	TRBJ1-4	CASSLAAQATNEKLFF	TGTGCCAGCAGCTTGGCCGCGCAGGCAACTAATGAAAAACTGTTTTTT
TRBD1	TRBV27	once	TRBJ2-7	CASSLSGTGVGEQYF	TGTGCCAGCAGTTTATCCGGGACAGGGGTTGGCGAGCAGTACTTC
NA	TRBV10-3	NA	TRBJ1-1	CAIAGVANTEAFF	TGTGCCATTGCAGGGGTGGCGAACACTGAAGCTTTCTTT